These 10 T cell receptor beta chains were all obtained from the same sample, sequenced in a study of T cells after yellow fever vaccination. TCRdb passed the 5' RACE reads through MiXCR, listing each CDR3 protein once. The sample records some 200,000 distinct CDR3 sequences, about 10% being singletons. This material consisted of CD8+ T cells sorted from PBMCs, taken 15 days after the yellow fever booster vaccination. These receptors were obtained from a man younger than 35 who received the YFV17D yellow fever vaccine.

This clonotype appeared many times. This chain's CDR3 is CASRPGLAPWNTQYF. The CDR3 nucleotides are TGTGCCAGCAGACCGGGACTAGCGCCGTGGAATACGCAGTATTTT. V gene TRBV12-3 or TRBV12-4 combines with J gene TRBJ2-3; TRBD2 matches at 10 bases. There are 15 residues in the CDR3. V shed 6 bases and J 7 bases; nucleotides not matched to a gene: 10.

CDR3 bases: TGCGCCAGCAGGACCCAGGGAACCGGGGAGCTGTTTTTT. Its translation is CASRTQGTGELFF. This sequence joins TRBV4-1 and TRBJ2-2; the D gene is possibly TRBD1 (5 bases). Germline V lookup: CDR1 MGHRA, CDR2 YSYEKL. Trimming pared 6 bases from V and 5 bases from J, leaving 10 bases between. The CDR3 consists of 13 residues.

In this sample, this clonotype turned up a few times. The chain joins TRBV28 to TRBJ2-7; either TRBD1 or TRBD2 may supply D (5 bases each). The CDR3 length is 13 residues. The V end lost 6 bases, the J end lost 2 bases, and 11 bases lay between the germline ends. Germline assignment: CDR1 MDHEN and CDR2 SYDVKM. DNA of the CDR3: TGTGCCAGCAGCACCGGGACGACCTACGAGCAGTACGTC. Translated, it gives CASSTGTTYEQYV.

The table lists this clonotype with many counts. Written as DNA, the CDR3 is TGTGCCAGTAGTATACCGACAGCTGACCCGAACACCGGGGAGCTGTTTTTT. This gives the protein CASSIPTADPNTGELFF. V is TRBV19 and J is TRBJ2-2; TRBD1 is a possible D gene (5 bases). CDR3 size: 17 residues. Germline V gene lookup returns CDR1 LNHDA and CDR2 SQIVND (reference sequence). Deletions cut 2 bases from V and 0 bases from J, with 13 bases between.

The chain couples TRBV4-1 to TRBJ2-7; D possibly corresponds to TRBD1 (6 bases). Trimming left V 3 bases short and J 7 bases short, with 16 bases between. Looked up from germline, CDR1 is MGHRA and CDR2 is YSYEKL. The CDR3 is 14 amino acids. In DNA, the CDR3 is TGCGCCAGCAGCCAGGGGGTGGGGGCCTGGGAGCAGTACGTC. Residues: CASSQGVGAWEQYV.

The chain recombines TRBV4-1 with TRBJ1-1; D is unclear. V gave up 8 bases and J gave up 3 bases, with 16 bases separating them. CDR1 is MGHRA and CDR2 is YSYEKL in the germline V gene. This CDR3 comprises 14 residues. The CDR3 region is CASATGQFYTEAFF. CDR3 in DNA: TGCGCCAGCGCCACCGGGCAGTTCTACACTGAAGCTTTCTTT.

The chain employs TRBV15 and TRBJ2-3; TRBD1 matches 11 bases. The CDR3 has 18 residues. Germline-derived CDR1 and CDR2 are LNHNV and YYDKDF (reference sequence). Trimming at V came to 0 bases and at J to 4 bases, leaving 9 bases not matched to a gene. CDR3 residues: CATSRDSRTGGAADTQYF. Written as DNA, the CDR3 is TGTGCCACCAGCAGAGATTCCAGGACAGGGGGCGCAGCAGATACGCAGTATTTT.

This clonotype turned up a few times. The rearrangement links TRBV7-6 to TRBJ2-3; D gene unclear. The CDR3 is 15 residues long. Trimming took off 7 bases at V and 0 bases at J, with 14 bases between the two ends. Germline CDR1 reads SGHVS; CDR2 reads FNYEAQ. The CDR3 protein is CASNREFTSTDTQYF. The CDR3 nucleotides are TGTGCCAGCAACCGAGAGTTCACTAGCACAGATACGCAGTATTTT.

There are a few counts of this clonotype. The chain combines TRBV7-9 with TRBJ1-1; weak D call: TRBD1 (6 bases). Trimming left V 4 bases short and J 8 bases short, with 17 bases between. The CDR3 covers 14 residues. Germline CDR1 reads SEHNR; CDR2 reads FQNEAQ (reference sequence). The CDR3, as DNA: TGTGCCAGCAGCTCCGCTGGTGGGGGGCCGGAAGCTTTCTTT. Its protein is CASSSAGGGPEAFF.

This clonotype was seen a few times. The CDR3 is CASSQDGVNEQFF. The CDR3 DNA is TGCGCCAGCAGCCAAGATGGGGTTAATGAGCAGTTCTTC. The chain recombines TRBV4-3 with TRBJ2-1, with D hard to call. The germline V and J ends were trimmed by 0 bases and 7 bases, with 7 bases remaining between them. This CDR3 has 13 residues. CDR1 and CDR2 (germline): LGHNA, YSLEER.